The 16 T cell receptor beta chains in this list originate from one sample, sequenced in a study of CD8 T cells in Susac syndrome (dated by TCRdb to about 2019). The library was built by means of the immunoSEQ multiplex PCR assay. RNA was extracted using the RNeasy kit, and about 0.45 to 1 microgram was reverse transcribed with random hexamers. TCRdb reanalyzed the raw reads on its own, using fastp at Q25 for trimming and MiXCR for clone calling, and kept in-frame beta chains. All rows with the same CDR3 protein become a single entry with the most common DNA and genes. The sample table contains just over 150,000 distinct CDR3 sequences; only one count was recorded for 85% to 95% of them. Jointly, the top ten make up roughly 0.21% of the sample. The sequenced material came from CD8+ T cells from PBMCs. All receptors come from a human donor with multiple sclerosis.

The J gene is TRBJ1-1, the V gene TRBV9; D gene unclear. Germline CDR1 SGDLS, CDR2 YYNGEE. The CDR3 has 14 residues. With 4 bases removed from V and 4 bases from J, the gap between germline ends came to 14 bases. CDR3 DNA sequence: TGTGCCAGCAGCCTCCACGACGGAAGCACTGAAGCTTTCTTT. Residues: CASSLHDGSTEAFF.

The genes are TRBV29-1 and TRBJ1-2; 9 bases fit TRBD1. With 6 bases clipped from V and 1 base from J, the junction kept 6 bases outside the gene matches. This CDR3 spans 14 amino acids. Germline lookup yields CDR1 SQVTM and CDR2 ANQGSEA. CDR3: CSVGRDRVNYGYTF. The CDR3, as DNA: TGCAGCGTGGGCAGGGACAGGGTTAACTATGGCTACACCTTC.

The V gene is TRBV7-9, the J gene TRBJ1-1; TRBD1 matches 7 bases. There are 15 residues in the CDR3. The V and J ends lost 10 bases and 0 bases, in that order; junction bases with no gene match: 11. CDR1 and CDR2 (germline): SEHNR, FQNEAQ (reference sequence). In nucleotides, the CDR3 is TGTGCCACCTCAGGACAGGACTCGTTGAACACTGAAGCTTTCTTT. Residues: CATSGQDSLNTEAFF. Full variable domain (outside the CDR3, taken from reference TRBV7-9 and TRBJ1-1): DTGVSQNPRHKITKRGQNVTFRCDPISEHNRLYWYRQTLGQGPEFLTYFQNEAQLEKSRLLSDRFSAERPKGSFSTLEIQRTEQGDSAMYLCATSGQDSLNTEAFFGQGTRLTVV.

This chain joins TRBV6-2 or TRBV6-3 and TRBJ2-1; D may be TRBD1 (5 bases). Germline V gene lookup returns CDR1 MNHEY and CDR2 SVGEGT. Trimming removed 5 bases at V and 4 bases at J, with 18 bases between. CDR3 length: 16 amino acids. Written as DNA, the CDR3 is TGTGCCAGCAGTGGACCGACAGAGAGATTTTACAATGAGCAGTTCTTC. Translated, it gives CASSGPTERFYNEQFF.

The CDR3 DNA sequence: TGTGCCAGCAGTGAAAAGGGCAGGGGGCTTGACACCGGGGAGCTGTTTTTT. It translates to CASSEKGRGLDTGELFF. This rearrangement joins TRBV2 to TRBJ2-2; 8 bases fit TRBD1. V was pared by 2 bases and J by 3 bases, with 8 bases of the junction left unmatched. The CDR3 covers 17 residues. The V gene's germline CDR1 is SNHLY and CDR2 FYNNEI.

The genes are TRBV7-9 and TRBJ1-4; 8 bases match TRBD1. V trimming: 6 bases; J trimming: 5 bases; junction bases outside the gene matches: 2. The germline V gene encodes CDR1 SEHNR and CDR2 FQNEAQ (reference sequence). The CDR3 loop spans 13 amino acids. Here the CDR3 reads CASRGQANEKLFF. Written as DNA, the CDR3 is TGTGCCAGCAGGGGACAGGCGAATGAAAAACTGTTTTTT.

This rearrangement joins TRBV29-1 to TRBJ2-2; 7 bases map to TRBD1. Germline V lookup: CDR1 SQVTM, CDR2 ANQGSEA. J lost 3 bases, V lost 5 bases, and 3 bases had no gene match. This CDR3 spans 13 amino acids. CDR3 DNA sequence: TGCAGCGTTAGACAGGGATACACCGGGGAGCTGTTTTTT. This sequence encodes CSVRQGYTGELFF.

The genes are TRBV5-6 and TRBJ2-2; D gene unclear. Trimming cost V 2 bases and J 6 bases, with 8 bases left between them. Germline CDR1 reads SGHDT; CDR2 reads YYEEEE. The CDR3 has 13 residues. The CDR3, as DNA: TGTGCCAGCAGCTTCCGCCACCCCGGGGAGCTGTTTTTT. It codes for CASSFRHPGELFF.

The rearrangement uses TRBV7-9 and TRBJ2-5, with D perhaps matching TRBD1 (5 bases). Germline V CDR1 and CDR2: SEHNR, FQNEAQ (reference sequence). The CDR3 totals 13 residues. Trimming left V 1 base short and J 4 bases short, with 7 bases between. CDR3 DNA: TGTGCCAGCAGCTTAGACAGGAGAGAGACCCAGTACTTC. It translates to CASSLDRRETQYF.

The gene calls are TRBV2 and TRBJ1-4; D gene uncertain. Deletions cut 8 bases from V and 8 bases from J, with 6 bases between. CDR1 is SNHLY and CDR2 is FYNNEI in the germline V gene. There are 10 residues in the CDR3. CDR3 loop: CASRGEKLFF. CDR3 bases: TGTGCCAGCCGGGGAGAAAAACTGTTTTTT. The entire variable domain, with the rest obtained from reference TRBV2 and TRBJ1-4, is as follows: EPEVTQTPSHQVTQMGQEVILRCVPISNHLYFYWYRQILGQKVEFLVSFYNNEISEKSEIFDDQFSVERPDGSNFTLKIRSTKLEDSAMYFCASRGEKLFFGSGTQLSVL.

This clonotype has a single count. J is TRBJ2-7 and V is TRBV5-6; D possibly corresponds to TRBD1 (5 bases). Looked up from germline, CDR1 is SGHDT and CDR2 is YYEEEE. The CDR3 covers 16 residues. The germline V and J ends were trimmed by 0 bases and 2 bases, with 15 bases remaining between them. CDR3 loop: CASSLGQPKSPYEQYF. Here the CDR3 DNA reads TGTGCCAGCAGCTTGGGACAGCCCAAATCTCCCTACGAGCAGTACTTC.

This chain uses TRBV20-1 with TRBJ2-7; TRBD2 agrees at 9 bases. The germline gives CDR1 DFQATT, CDR2 SNEGSKA (reference sequence). The CDR3 is 15 residues long. With V trimmed by 0 bases and J by 4 bases, 7 bases remained unmatched. As DNA, the CDR3 is TGCAGTGCTAGAGATGGAAGGACTAGCGTGTACGAGCAGTACTTC. Protein product: CSARDGRTSVYEQYF.

The chain combines TRBV27 with TRBJ2-3, with 11 bases that match TRBD2. CDR1 MNHEY and CDR2 SMNVEV come from the germline V gene (reference sequence). Germline trimming cut 8 bases from V and 5 bases from J; bases unmatched to any gene: 12. The CDR3 has 16 amino acids. For the CDR3, the DNA is TGTGCCAGCGGCCTTAGCGGGGGGGCCTCAAGAGATACGCAGTATTTT. It translates to CASGLSGGASRDTQYF.

The gene calls are TRBV20-1 and TRBJ2-5; 9 bases are a match to TRBD2. Germline loops: CDR1 DFQATT, CDR2 SNEGSKA (reference sequence). V shed 6 bases, J shed 5 bases, and the junction held 13 bases outside the gene matches. This CDR3 is 15 amino acids long. The CDR3, as DNA: TGCAGTGCGGCAGGGGGGACTAGCATCCGGGAGACCCAGTACTTC. Protein sequence: CSAAGGTSIRETQYF.

This chain links TRBV12-3 or TRBV12-4 with TRBJ2-7; no reliable D call. The CDR3 loop spans 16 amino acids. V lost 2 bases to trimming and J lost 12 bases, with 26 bases between them. The CDR3 nucleotides read TGTGCCAGCAGTTTATTTGGAGCCCAAGACTCCACGGGTCTGTACTTC. Its protein product is CASSLFGAQDSTGLYF.

The chain links TRBV4-3 to TRBJ2-1; 8 bases align to TRBD2. The CDR3 has 15 amino acids. V was clipped by 0 bases and J by 8 bases; unmatched bases: 6. CDR1 and CDR2 (germline): LGHNA, YSLEER. The CDR3 loop is CASSQDLAGGDEQFF. CDR3 sequence (DNA): TGCGCCAGCAGCCAAGATCTCGCGGGGGGTGATGAGCAGTTCTTC.